The next 10 T cell receptor beta chains were all read from a single sample in a study of identical twins. MiXCR was run by TCRdb on the 5' RACE reads, yielding one entry per CDR3 protein. The sample contains 700,000 to 950,000 distinct CDR3 sequences, 12% of which appear only once. These data were also reused for a study on yellow fever vaccine responses in identical twins.

The sample taken for sequencing was PBMCs. The source of these receptors is a woman aged 18-30 years in good health.

This clonotype has just a few counts. The V gene is TRBV2, the J gene TRBJ2-1; D tentatively reads TRBD1 or TRBD2 (5 bases each). With 8 bases removed from V and 0 bases from J, the gap between germline ends came to 14 bases. The CDR3 is made up of 15 amino acids. Germline CDR1 SNHLY, CDR2 FYNNEI. The CDR3 region has the DNA TGTGCCAGCCTGGGGAAGGGGAGCTCCTACAATGAGCAGTTCTTC. Encoded protein: CASLGKGSSYNEQFF.

The chain joins TRBV19 to TRBJ2-5; D is unresolved. Germline CDR1 reads LNHDA; CDR2 reads SQIVND (reference sequence). This CDR3 region has 13 residues. The V end was cut by 4 bases, the J end by 3 bases, with 9 bases between. CDR3 sequence: CASSRSVEETQYF. The CDR3 coding sequence is TGTGCCAGTAGTAGGTCAGTCGAAGAGACCCAGTACTTC.

This chain joins TRBV6-1 and TRBJ2-3, with 7 bases lining up with TRBD1. This CDR3 is built from 14 residues. J lost 5 bases, V lost 1 base, and 3 bases had no gene match. CDR1 and CDR2 (germline): MNHNS, SASEGT. The CDR3 coding sequence is TGTGCCAGCAGTGAAGGGACAGGTGAAGATACGCAGTATTTT. This sequence encodes CASSEGTGEDTQYF.

The V and J genes are TRBV3-1 and TRBJ1-1; TRBD1 aligns across 8 bases. Germline CDR1 LGHDT, CDR2 YNNKEL (reference sequence). CDR3 length equals 14 residues. The ends lost 5 bases at V and 4 bases at J; junction bases unmatched: 6. The CDR3 here is CASSIVDRATEAFF. The CDR3 DNA reads as TGTGCCAGCAGCATAGTGGACAGGGCCACTGAAGCTTTCTTT.

This clonotype was observed a handful of times. The rearrangement uses TRBV27 and TRBJ2-1, with 7 positions matching TRBD2. Germline loops: CDR1 MNHEY, CDR2 SMNVEV (reference sequence). Unmatched junction bases numbered 2, after V lost 2 bases and J lost 7 bases. CDR3 length equals 13 residues. This CDR3 is CASSLLAVNEQFF. DNA of the CDR3: TGTGCCAGCAGTTTACTAGCGGTGAATGAGCAGTTCTTC.

A few counts support this clonotype. The chain employs TRBV4-2 and TRBJ2-3; D is perhaps TRBD1 (5 bases). Per the germline V gene, CDR1 is LGHNA and CDR2 is YNFKEQ. Trimming stripped 2 bases from V and 2 bases from J, with 11 bases between. The CDR3 sequence is 15 residues long. The CDR3 loop reads CASSQPFGATDTQYF. The CDR3 nucleotides read TGTGCCAGCAGCCAACCATTTGGGGCCACAGATACGCAGTATTTT.

This chain joins TRBV20-1 and TRBJ2-3, with D tentatively TRBD2 (5 bases). Germline CDR1 and CDR2: DFQATT and SNEGSKA (reference sequence). V lost 1 base, J lost 2 bases, and 13 bases lay in between. The CDR3 totals 15 residues. The CDR3 region has the DNA TGCAGTGCTAGAGGGTTCGCTAGCAACACAGATACGCAGTATTTT. This encodes CSARGFASNTDTQYF.

J is TRBJ2-2 and V is TRBV7-9, with D maybe TRBD2 (5 bases). Germline V gene lookup returns CDR1 SEHNR and CDR2 FQNEAQ (reference sequence). The ends were cut back, 1 base at V and 10 bases at J, with 7 bases in the middle. The CDR3 is 12 amino acids. Here the CDR3 DNA reads TGTGCCAGCAGCTTAGGGGAGAAGGAGCTGTTTTTT. Amino acid sequence: CASSLGEKELFF.

This clonotype has just a few counts. The chain employs TRBV12-3 or TRBV12-4 and TRBJ2-3; no reliable D call. There are 14 residues in the CDR3. V dropped 5 bases and J dropped 4 bases, with 13 bases sitting between them. The CDR3: CASSPRGVADTQYF. The CDR3 nucleotides are TGTGCCAGCAGTCCCCGTGGCGTGGCAGATACGCAGTATTTT.

The gene calls are TRBV2 and TRBJ2-3; D may be TRBD1 or TRBD2 (5 bases each). Looked up from germline, CDR1 is SNHLY and CDR2 is FYNNEI. CDR3 length: 16 amino acids. Trimming stripped 6 bases from V and 2 bases from J, with 18 bases between. The DNA of the CDR3 is TGTGCCAGCAGCGGGACCGGTTACAGGTTCACAGATACGCAGTATTTT. Protein product: CASSGTGYRFTDTQYF.